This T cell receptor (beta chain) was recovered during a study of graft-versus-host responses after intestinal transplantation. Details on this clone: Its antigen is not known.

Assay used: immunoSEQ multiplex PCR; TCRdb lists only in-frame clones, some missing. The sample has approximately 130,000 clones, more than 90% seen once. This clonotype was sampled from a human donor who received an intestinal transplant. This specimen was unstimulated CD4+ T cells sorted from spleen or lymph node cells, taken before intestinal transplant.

The chain's CDR3 is CASSLRADYNEQFF. The CDR3 DNA reads TGCGCCAGCAGCTTAAGGGCAGACTACAATGAGCAGTTCTTC. The chain couples TRBV5-1 to TRBJ2-1, with unresolved D. The V gene's germline CDR1 is SGHRS and CDR2 YFSETQ. The V end was cut by 2 bases, the J end by 3 bases, with 9 bases between. The CDR3 runs to 14 residues.